Below, 11 T cell receptor beta chains from the same sample are listed, as sequenced in a study of human T cells and chemical hapten exposure. TCRdb redid the calling of the RACE reads with MiXCR, one entry per CDR3 protein. The data show roughly 100,000 distinct CDR3 sequences, around 12% seen once. Time point described: pre-sensitization, week 0. Treatment given: therapeutic diphenylcyclopropenone sensitization with weekly scalp DPC. Here the sequenced sample was whole blood, taken in connection with sensitization to the hapten diphenylcyclopropenone (DPC). All receptors derive from a woman aged 50 to 60 with alopecia areata. Some clones in this sample may be carry-over from other donors' samples.

In this sample, this clonotype turned up many times. The chain uses TRBV7-9 and TRBJ2-5; 11 bases match TRBD1. The CDR3 loop spans 15 amino acids. The V and J ends lost 3 bases and 4 bases, in that order; junction bases with no gene match: 4. Germline lookup yields CDR1 SEHNR and CDR2 FQNEAQ (reference sequence). The CDR3 protein is CASSFGQGAGETQYF. The CDR3 DNA sequence: TGTGCCAGCAGCTTCGGACAGGGGGCAGGAGAGACCCAGTACTTC.

This clonotype was observed a few times. The rearrangement uses TRBV5-1 and TRBJ2-1; D perhaps matches TRBD2 (6 bases). Trimming took 4 bases from V and 9 from J, leaving 14 bases between them. CDR3 size: 13 residues. Germline V gene sequence: CDR1 SGHRS, CDR2 YFSETQ. The CDR3 reads CASSVAERGEQFF. CDR3 nucleotide sequence: TGCGCCAGCAGCGTAGCGGAGAGGGGTGAGCAGTTCTTC.

The chain has TRBV7-2 and TRBJ2-3; D call uncertain. V was clipped by 4 bases and J by 2 bases, with 10 bases between them. Germline V gives CDR1 SGHTA, CDR2 FQGNSA. This CDR3 is 14 amino acids long. The CDR3 DNA is TGTGCCAGCAGCTCACCGCGATTCACAGATACGCAGTATTTT. Translating it yields CASSSPRFTDTQYF.

In this sample, this clonotype turned up many times. The chain combines TRBV11-2 with TRBJ1-1, with D hard to call. The V gene lost 2 bases and the J gene lost 5 bases, with 15 bases spanning the gap. This CDR3 is 15 amino acids long. Germline-derived CDR1 and CDR2 are SGHAT and FQNNGV. The CDR3 nucleotides read TGTGCCAGCAGCTTAAAGCCGGGATTCGTGACTGAAGCTTTCTTT. Its translation is CASSLKPGFVTEAFF.

The genes are TRBV7-2 and TRBJ2-5; D is unclear. The CDR3 contains 14 residues. Germline V gene data show CDR1 as SGHTA and CDR2 as FQGNSA. V lost 5 bases, J lost 5 bases, and 15 bases lay in between. CDR3 nucleotides: TGTGCCAGCAGCCCACCACCCCTCGGGGAGACCCAGTACTTC. Translated, it gives CASSPPPLGETQYF.

This sequence joins TRBV11-2 and TRBJ1-1; D is ambiguous. V was shortened by 5 bases and J by 2 bases, with 9 bases between the two germline ends. The germline CDR1 and CDR2 sequences are SGHAT and FQNNGV. The CDR3 has 13 residues. This CDR3 reads CASSRLENTEAFF. CDR3 in DNA: TGTGCCAGCAGCCGCCTTGAAAACACTGAAGCTTTCTTT. The entire variable domain, with the rest obtained from reference TRBV11-2 and TRBJ1-1, is as follows: EAGVAQSPRYKIIEKRQSVAFWCNPISGHATLYWYQQILGQGPKLLIQFQNNGVVDDSQLPKDRFSAERLKGVDSTLKIQPAKLEDSAVYLCASSRLENTEAFFGQGTRLTVV.

The chain carries TRBV29-1 and TRBJ2-1; 9 bases are shared with TRBD1. CDR1 and CDR2 (germline): SQVTM, ANQGSEA. Unmatched junction bases numbered 13, after V lost 6 bases and J lost 10 bases. This CDR3 has 14 amino acids. The DNA of the CDR3 is TGCAGCGTCTATCGGGACAGGGACAACTCCGAGCAGTTCTTC. It codes for CSVYRDRDNSEQFF.

J is TRBJ2-7 and V is TRBV18; TRBD2 agrees at 12 bases. This CDR3 contains 16 residues. V was clipped by 6 bases and J by 1 base; unmatched bases: 7. From germline, CDR1 is KGHSH and CDR2 LQKENI. CDR3 bases: TGTGCCAGCTCTGCGTCTGGGACTAGCGGGTCCTACGAGCAGTACTTC. Translation: CASSASGTSGSYEQYF.

There are many counts of this clonotype. V usage is TRBV12-3 or TRBV12-4 and J usage is TRBJ1-1; D call uncertain. Trimming removed 6 bases from V and 6 bases from J, with 8 bases in between. The CDR3 covers 11 residues. CDR3 region: CASSPGAEAFF. The CDR3 DNA follows: TGTGCCAGCAGCCCTGGGGCTGAAGCTTTCTTT.

In this sample, this clonotype turned up a few times. V usage is TRBV20-1 and J usage is TRBJ1-5; the D is unclear. Germline assignment: CDR1 DFQATT and CDR2 SNEGSKA (reference sequence). The CDR3 is made up of 14 amino acids. V was shortened by 1 base and J by 3 bases, with 10 bases between the two germline ends. DNA of the CDR3: TGCAGTGCTAGAGTATGGCAGTCCAATCAGCCCCAGCATTTT. Protein sequence: CSARVWQSNQPQHF.

This clonotype has just a few counts. The V and J genes are TRBV5-1 and TRBJ2-1; no clear D gene. Germline assignment: CDR1 SGHRS and CDR2 YFSETQ. V gave up 0 bases and J gave up 5 bases, with 6 bases separating them. The CDR3 consists of 13 residues. Here the CDR3 reads CASSLARDNEQFF. In nucleotides, the CDR3 is TGCGCCAGCAGCTTGGCCCGGGACAATGAGCAGTTCTTC.